Shown below are 7 T cell receptor beta chains from a single sample sequenced in a study of CD8+ T cells in alopecia areata. Reverse transcription of extracted RNA yielded cDNA, which provided the sequencing template. Assay used: immunoSEQ multiplex PCR; TCRdb lists only in-frame clones, some missing. The sample records around 200,000 clones, around three fifths being singletons. Specified treatment: oral pan-JAK inhibitor, 5-10 mg twice daily. The sequences come from CD8+ T cells sorted from blood, collected at week 24, from a patient treated with tofacitinib. The receptors derive from a human donor with alopecia areata.

The gene calls are TRBV7-9 and TRBJ2-5, with TRBD1 matching over 9 bases. CDR1 and CDR2 (germline): SEHNR, FQNEAQ (reference sequence). This CDR3 is 15 amino acids long. V was clipped by 5 bases and J by 4 bases; unmatched bases: 8. CDR3 bases: TGTGCCAGCAGCGGGGATACAGGGGGCGGAGAGACCCAGTACTTC. Its translation: CASSGDTGGGETQYF.

The chain uses TRBV29-1 and TRBJ2-2; D call uncertain. In germline, CDR1 is SQVTM, CDR2 ANQGSEA. The CDR3 is 12 residues long. V lost 7 bases and J lost 6, with 12 bases in between. CDR3 nucleotides: TGCAGCGGATGTAGTAGGTCCGGGGAGCTGTTTTTT. Amino acids: CSGCSRSGELFF.

The rearrangement links TRBV11-2 to TRBJ1-5; D is possibly TRBD1 (5 bases). The CDR3 spans 15 residues. V was trimmed by 2 bases and J by 7 bases, leaving 15 bases between them. CDR1 is SGHAT and CDR2 is FQNNGV in the germline V gene. As DNA, the CDR3 is TGTGCCAGCAGCTTACGTCCGGGGGGGAAGCAGCCCCAGCATTTT. It is translated as CASSLRPGGKQPQHF.

The rearrangement uses TRBV5-1 and TRBJ1-4; unclear D gene. Germline CDR1 reads SGHRS; CDR2 reads YFSETQ. This CDR3 has 13 residues. Trimming shortened V by 0 bases and J by 8 bases, and 8 bases separated the two germline ends. CDR3 loop: CASSLALREKLFF. CDR3 DNA: TGCGCCAGCAGCTTGGCCCTTCGCGAAAAACTGTTTTTT.

V gene TRBV10-3 combines with J gene TRBJ2-7, with no clear D. Germline assignment: CDR1 ENHRY and CDR2 SYGVKD. The CDR3 loop spans 14 amino acids. V dropped 0 bases and J dropped 6 bases, with 12 bases sitting between them. CDR3 sequence (DNA): TGTGCCATCAGTGAGTCGACTTCAGGTGGCGAGCAGTACTTC. Its translation is CAISESTSGGEQYF.

This clone was seen only a few times. J is TRBJ2-1 and V is TRBV5-6; no firm D call. The ends were cut back, 1 base at V and 6 bases at J, with 5 bases in the middle. This CDR3 has 12 amino acids. The germline CDR1 and CDR2 sequences are SGHDT and YYEEEE. The DNA of the CDR3 is TGTGCCAGCAGCTTGCCCTTCAATGAGCAGTTCTTC. The encoded protein is CASSLPFNEQFF. Full variable domain (remainder filled in from reference TRBV5-6 and TRBJ2-1): DAGVTQSPTHLIKTRGQQVTLRCSPKSGHDTVSWYQQALGQGPQFIFQYYEEEERQRGNFPDRFSGHQFPNYSSELNVNALLLGDSALYLCASSLPFNEQFFGPGTRLTVL.

This sequence joins TRBV28 and TRBJ2-1, with TRBD1 matching over 7 bases. The length of the CDR3 is 16 residues. Germline V gene sequence: CDR1 MDHEN, CDR2 SYDVKM. V lost 6 bases, J lost 0 bases, and 8 bases stayed unmatched. CDR3 bases: TGTGCCAGCAGCACGCGACAGGGCCTCTCCTACAATGAGCAGTTCTTC. Residues: CASSTRQGLSYNEQFF.